This TCR beta chain stems from a study of blood T cell repertoires in COVID-19. Whole-study context: In each case, the material was cDNA or gDNA derived from T cells, B-cell-depleted T cells, or PBMCs.

Produced via immunoSEQ multiplex PCR; TCRdb's table is partial and in-frame only. This sample has 55,000 to 75,000 clones, with about 81% found just once. This clone was recorded only once. Per germline, CDR1 SGHTA and CDR2 FQGTGA. CDR3 length equals 14 residues. Trimming at V came to 3 bases and at J to 5 bases, leaving 5 bases not matched to a gene. Sequencing used peripheral blood. The gene calls are TRBV7-3 and TRBJ1-1; TRBD1 matches 8 bases. The receptor's source is a man at least 80 years old with acute or convalescent COVID-19. CDR3 DNA sequence: TGTGCCAGCAGCTTTTCAGGGGGCCGGACTGAAGCTTTCTTT. It encodes CASSFSGGRTEAFF.